The 16 T cell receptor beta chains given below trace back to one sample, sequenced in a study of blood T cell repertoires in COVID-19. Assay used: immunoSEQ multiplex PCR; TCRdb lists only in-frame clones, some missing. In the table there are 100,000 or so clones, about 88% of which are singletons. Sequencing was performed on peripheral blood. The receptors here all came from a human donor in a cohort sampled during active COVID-19.

V and J are TRBV7-3 and TRBJ2-5, with 9 bases that match TRBD1. The trim removed 4 bases at V and 3 bases at J, leaving 0 bases unmatched. The length of the CDR3 is 13 residues. Germline-derived CDR1 and CDR2 are SGHTA and FQGTGA. The CDR3 here is CASSWTGEETQYF. Written as DNA, the CDR3 is TGTGCCAGCAGCTGGACAGGGGAAGAGACCCAGTACTTC.

V usage is TRBV6-2 or TRBV6-3 and J usage is TRBJ1-2, with 11 bases identical to TRBD1. Germline trimming cut 2 bases from V and 2 bases from J; bases unmatched to any gene: 7. CDR3 length: 17 residues. Per germline, CDR1 MNHEY and CDR2 SVGEGT. In DNA form, the CDR3 reads TGTGCCAGCAGTTACGGGACAGGGGGTGAATTCAACTATGGCTACACCTTC. Protein sequence: CASSYGTGGEFNYGYTF.

Only one count was recorded for this clone. The chain has TRBV9 and TRBJ1-1; 9 bases line up with TRBD1. The CDR3 covers 15 residues. Trimming removed 0 bases from V and 7 bases from J; junction bases left unmatched: 7. From germline, CDR1 is SGDLS and CDR2 YYNGEE. In DNA form, the CDR3 reads TGTGCCAGCAGCGTAGGGACAGGGGACTATGATGAAGCTTTCTTT. Encoded protein: CASSVGTGDYDEAFF.

The rearrangement uses TRBV19 and TRBJ2-7, with 7 bases that match TRBD1. V was clipped by 5 bases and J by 2 bases; unmatched bases: 3. From germline, CDR1 is LNHDA and CDR2 SQIVND (reference sequence). CDR3 length equals 13 residues. The CDR3 region has the DNA TGTGCCAGTAGTGGGGACAGAACCTACGAGCAGTACTTC. Translated: CASSGDRTYEQYF.

The chain uses TRBV7-2 and TRBJ1-6; D unresolved. The CDR3 is made up of 9 amino acids. Germline-derived CDR1 and CDR2 are SGHTA and FQGNSA. Trimming stripped 10 bases from V and 12 bases from J, with 7 bases between. Here the CDR3 DNA reads TGTGCCATCCCCCTACCCCTCCACTTT. Translation gives CAIPLPLHF.

The rearrangement links TRBV24-1 to TRBJ2-7; 13 positions agree with TRBD2. The germline gives CDR1 KGHDR, CDR2 SFDVKD. Losses at the gene ends were 5 bases for V and 0 bases for J; bases not matched to a gene: 6. The CDR3 loop spans 17 amino acids. In DNA, the CDR3 is TGTGCCACCAGTGCCCCGGGACTAGCGGGGCACTCCTACGAGCAGTACTTC. As protein: CATSAPGLAGHSYEQYF.

This chain connects TRBV24-1 to TRBJ1-5, with D possibly matching TRBD1 (6 bases). The germline V gene has CDR1 KGHDR and CDR2 SFDVKD. Trimming removed 6 bases from V and 0 bases from J, with 20 bases in between. The CDR3 sequence is 18 residues long. The CDR3 is CATSRGQRGGYSNQPQHF. The CDR3 DNA is TGTGCCACCAGTAGAGGACAGAGGGGGGGCTATAGCAATCAGCCCCAGCATTTT.

This clone came up once. The gene calls are TRBV3-1 (or the pseudogene TRBV3-2) and TRBJ1-2; D perhaps matches TRBD1 (5 bases). CDR1 is LGHDT and CDR2 is YNNKEL in the germline V gene (reference sequence). The V end was cut by 3 bases, the J end by 8 bases, with 16 bases between. The CDR3 spans 14 residues. CDR3 region: CASSQSAGTQGYTF. CDR3 sequence (DNA): TGTGCCAGCAGCCAGTCCGCCGGGACTCAGGGCTACACCTTC.

The chain couples TRBV6-6 to TRBJ2-7, with 11 bases fitting TRBD2. Trimming cost V 7 bases and J 1 base; bases outside gene matches: 3. Germline CDR1 is MNHNY and CDR2 is SVGAGI (reference sequence). The CDR3 has 14 residues. The CDR3 sequence is CASTLAGGSYEQYF. CDR3 sequence (DNA): TGTGCCAGCACCCTAGCGGGGGGTTCCTACGAGCAGTACTTC.

As regards this clone: One junction end does not reproduce the germline sequence, and a read error may be involved. This chain connects TRBV7-9 to TRBJ2-5, with D maybe TRBD1 (6 bases). This CDR3 is built from 13 residues. Germline V lookup: CDR1 SEHNR, CDR2 FQNEAQ (reference sequence). This chain's CDR3 is CASGLGAGETQYF. The CDR3 bases are TGTGCCAGCGGCTTGGGGGCTGGAGAGACCCAGTACTTC.

V gene TRBV18 combines with J gene TRBJ2-7; TRBD1 agrees at 7 bases. Germline CDR1 and CDR2: KGHSH and LQKENI. Trimming at V came to 6 bases and at J to 3 bases, leaving 5 bases not matched to a gene. The CDR3 runs to 13 residues. CDR3 loop: CASSPGTVYEQYF. The CDR3 bases are TGTGCCAGCTCCCCGGGGACAGTCTACGAGCAGTACTTC.

The chain carries TRBV11-1 and TRBJ1-6; 9 nucleotides agree with TRBD1. CDR1 is SGHAT, CDR2 FQDESV, per germline (reference sequence). The CDR3 spans 14 residues. J was trimmed by 8 bases and V by 5 bases; bases with no gene match: 4. CDR3 protein: CASSTRTGDSPLHF. Written as DNA, the CDR3 is TGTGCCAGCAGCACTCGGACAGGGGATTCACCCCTCCACTTT. Drawing the rest from reference TRBV11-1 and TRBJ1-6, the complete variable domain is EAEVAQSPRYKITEKSQAVAFWCDPISGHATLYWYRQILGQGPELLVQFQDESVVDDSQLPKDRFSAERLKGVDSTLKIQPAELGDSAMYLCASSTRTGDSPLHFGNGTRLTVT.

The rearrangement uses TRBV7-2 and TRBJ2-4; maybe TRBD2 (6 bases). CDR3 size: 13 residues. Trimming cost V 5 bases and J 8 bases, with 13 bases left between them. The germline V gene encodes CDR1 SGHTA and CDR2 FQGNSA. The CDR3 sequence is CASSQEREDIQYF. In nucleotides, the CDR3 is TGTGCCAGCAGCCAAGAGAGGGAGGACATTCAGTACTTC.

The gene calls are TRBV28 and TRBJ1-1, with D perhaps matching TRBD1 (6 bases). Germline V gene data show CDR1 as MDHEN and CDR2 as SYDVKM. The CDR3 totals 11 residues. V was clipped by 10 bases and J by 10 bases, with 16 bases between them. This CDR3 is CATSGGRLAFF. The CDR3 DNA follows: TGTGCCACCTCGGGGGGGCGCTTAGCTTTCTTT.

The chain has TRBV6-5 and TRBJ2-2; 7 nucleotides line up with TRBD1. The V segment lost 8 bases and the J segment 1 base; nucleotides outside the gene matches: 7. CDR1 is MNHEY, CDR2 SVGAGI, per germline. The CDR3 is 15 residues long. CDR3 bases: TGTGCCAGCCGGGCCGGGACAGTGAACACCGGGGAGCTGTTTTTT. Translated, it gives CASRAGTVNTGELFF.

J is TRBJ2-2 and V is TRBV11-1, with D maybe TRBD2 (7 bases). Germline V gives CDR1 SGHAT, CDR2 FQDESV (reference sequence). This CDR3 has 15 residues. V lost 2 bases, J lost 7 bases, and 14 bases lay in between. The CDR3 nucleotides are TGTGCCAGCAGCTTACATGCGGGGGCGGGCGGGGAGCTGTTTTTT. Translation: CASSLHAGAGGELFF.